The present T cell receptor beta chain was sequenced within a study of T cell repertoires in cytomegalovirus infection. Study background: The public TCR beta signatures pointed to both CMV infection and matching HLA type. Study-wide results and caveats: The study identified carriers of CMV plus the relevant HLA from cumulative public TCR beta family frequency. Predominance within the ex vivo response was attributable to HLA-C-restricted CMV-specific TCR beta clonotypes.

MiXCR was run by TCRdb on the reads, yielding one entry per CDR3 protein. The sample comprises roughly 600,000 distinct CDR3 sequences, approximately 24% of which are singletons, and under 8.5% rests with the top ten. The length of the CDR3 is 14 residues. Germline V lookup: CDR1 KGHSH, CDR2 LQKENI. Deletions cut 0 bases from V and 2 bases from J, with 8 bases between. As to this clonotype: Antigen unknown.

Sequencing was carried out using CD8+ T cells from PBMCs. The chain has TRBV18 and TRBJ2-7; D not resolved. The receptor was isolated from a human donor in good health (CMV status not recorded). Some clones in this sample may be carry-over from other donors' samples. The chain's CDR3 is CASSPPQIAYEQYF. The CDR3, as DNA: TGTGCCAGCTCACCACCGCAAATTGCCTACGAGCAGTACTTC.